The clone carrying this TCR beta chain has just a few counts. Its specificity is not known. The data stem from a study of T cells after yellow fever vaccination. General study points: A large majority of primary-vaccination clones showed up again after the booster (roughly 95% CD4, around 85% CD8). High-abundance clonotypes from the bulk population could contaminate FACS-sorted repertoires. The secondary T-cell response peaked on day 5, not day 15, but was weaker.

A 5'RACE template-switching step, the method used to make TCR cDNA, added a universal primer site and UMIs. TCRdb re-derived calls from the 5' RACE reads in MiXCR, one entry per CDR3 protein. The sample lists some 300,000 distinct CDR3 sequences, 7% to 9% occurring once. Germline assignment: CDR1 SNHLY and CDR2 FYNNEI. This CDR3 is built from 16 residues. The ends lost 3 bases at V and 4 bases at J; junction bases unmatched: 12. The chain links TRBV2 to TRBJ2-7, with TRBD1 matching 7 bases. This clonotype originated in a man younger than 35 who received the YFV17D yellow fever vaccine. The sequenced sample was PBMCs, obtained around 45 days after the first yellow fever vaccination. CDR3 bases: TGTGCCAGCAGTGAGGAAACGACAGGGTCAGGTTACGAGCAGTACTTC. It codes for CASSEETTGSGYEQYF.